The 25 T cell receptor beta chains listed next were all sequenced from one sample in a study of T cells after yellow fever vaccination. TCRdb analysed the 5' RACE reads with MiXCR anew, one entry per CDR3 protein. The profile shows hundreds of thousands of distinct CDR3 sequences, roughly 20% of them singletons. This sample comprised PBMCs, obtained before the yellow fever booster vaccination. The receptors were gathered from a man between 18 and 35 years old who received the YFV17D yellow fever vaccine.

Only a few counts were recorded for this clonotype. This chain joins TRBV7-2 and TRBJ2-7; a weak D match, TRBD1 (5 bases). The CDR3 loop spans 13 amino acids. V shed 4 bases and J shed 6 bases, with 13 bases lying between them. CDR1 is SGHTA and CDR2 is FQGNSA in the germline V gene. CDR3 protein: CASSSTPGIEQYV. The CDR3 bases are TGTGCCAGCAGCTCTACACCAGGGATCGAGCAGTACGTC.

The gene calls are TRBV21-1 and TRBJ1-3. TRBV21-1 is a known pseudogene. The CDR3 spans 14 residues. The CDR3 region has the DNA TGTGCCAGCAGCAATAGGGAGAGAGGGAACACCATATATTTT. It encodes CASSNRERGNTIYF.

This clonotype was seen a handful of times. The V call is TRBV27, the J call TRBJ1-5; TRBD1 matches at 8 bases. Per the germline V gene, CDR1 is MNHEY and CDR2 is SMNVEV (reference sequence). This CDR3 is built from 15 residues. V dropped 4 bases and J dropped 5; count of bases not matched to a gene: 7. The CDR3 loop reads CASSSSTGVYQPQHF. Here the CDR3 DNA reads TGTGCCAGCAGTTCATCGACAGGGGTATATCAGCCCCAGCATTTT.

In this sample, this clonotype turned up many times. The chain couples TRBV5-1 to TRBJ2-5; the D is unclear. Looked up from germline, CDR1 is SGHRS and CDR2 is YFSETQ. Trimming took off 0 bases at V and 3 bases at J, with 9 bases between the two ends. The CDR3 has 14 amino acids. DNA for the CDR3: TGCGCCAGCAGCTTGGGCAATCCCAAAGAGACCCAGTACTTC. Translation: CASSLGNPKETQYF.

The chain is built from TRBV7-8 and TRBJ2-5, with D perhaps matching TRBD1 or TRBD2 (6 bases each). Looked up from germline, CDR1 is SGHVS and CDR2 is FQNEAQ. Trimming left V 5 bases short and J 4 bases short, with 17 bases between. The length of the CDR3 is 15 residues. CDR3 nucleotides: TGTGCCAGCAGCCGCCTTGGGGGGCCAGGAGAGACCCAGTACTTC. It is translated as CASSRLGGPGETQYF.

The chain links TRBV12-3 or TRBV12-4 to TRBJ2-1, with D tentatively TRBD1 (5 bases). The CDR3 has 14 residues. V was shortened by 1 base and J by 8 bases, with 12 bases between the two germline ends. CDR3 loop: CASSLVRVRYEQFF. Here the CDR3 DNA reads TGTGCCAGCAGTTTAGTCAGGGTTCGGTATGAGCAGTTCTTC.

This clonotype was recorded many times. The V gene is TRBV12-3 or TRBV12-4, the J gene TRBJ1-5, with 7 positions matching TRBD1. V trimming: 4 bases; J trimming: 3 bases; junction bases outside the gene matches: 3. This CDR3 has 14 residues. The CDR3 loop is CASSSTGNNQPQHF. For the CDR3, the DNA is TGTGCCAGCAGTTCGACAGGGAACAATCAGCCCCAGCATTTT.

The gene calls are TRBV24-1 and TRBJ2-2; the match to TRBD1 covers 9 bases. The ends lost 0 bases at V and 6 bases at J; junction bases unmatched: 1. The V gene's germline CDR1 is KGHDR and CDR2 SFDVKD. The CDR3 loop spans 15 amino acids. The CDR3 reads CATSDLDRGAGELFF. DNA for the CDR3: TGTGCCACCAGTGATTTGGACAGGGGGGCCGGGGAGCTGTTTTTT.

This clonotype was found a few times. The chain uses TRBV29-1 and TRBJ1-1; a weak D match, TRBD1 (5 bases). Trimming removed 4 bases at V and 0 bases at J, with 12 bases between. The V gene's germline CDR1 is SQVTM and CDR2 ANQGSEA. The CDR3 is made up of 14 amino acids. CDR3: CSVGAVGLNTEAFF. Here the CDR3 DNA reads TGCAGCGTTGGGGCCGTGGGGCTGAACACTGAAGCTTTCTTT.

A few counts support this clonotype. CDR3 residues: CASSQEGVSYEQYF. CDR3 DNA sequence: TGTGCCAGCAGCCAGGAGGGGGTTAGCTACGAGCAGTACTTC. This chain links TRBV3-1 with TRBJ2-7, with D possibly called TRBD1 or TRBD2 (6 bases each). Germline values: CDR1 LGHDT, CDR2 YNNKEL (reference sequence). V was trimmed by 3 bases and J by 3 bases, leaving 12 bases between them. This CDR3 region has 14 residues.

This clonotype was detected only a few times. V is TRBV27 and J is TRBJ1-5; D perhaps matches TRBD1 (5 bases). V gave up 5 bases and J gave up 2 bases, with 10 bases separating them. CDR3 length: 14 residues. CDR1 and CDR2 from the germline V gene are MNHEY and SMNVEV (reference sequence). The CDR3 loop reads CASSNDRGNQPQHF. CDR3 in DNA: TGTGCCAGCAGTAATGACAGAGGCAATCAGCCCCAGCATTTT.

This clonotype was detected only a few times. This chain connects TRBV5-1 to TRBJ2-7; 9 bases line up with TRBD2. CDR1 is SGHRS and CDR2 is YFSETQ in the germline V gene. The CDR3 has 16 residues. Trimming removed 0 bases from V and 2 bases from J; junction bases left unmatched: 6. This CDR3 is CASSLEAPSGTYEQYF. CDR3 DNA: TGCGCCAGCAGCTTGGAGGCGCCTAGCGGGACCTACGAGCAGTACTTC.

This clonotype was counted only a few times. The genes are TRBV12-3 or TRBV12-4 and TRBJ1-3, with no clear D. Trimming removed 6 bases from V and 0 bases from J, with 6 bases in between. The CDR3 length is 13 residues. CDR3 amino acids: CASRQASGNTIYF. The CDR3 nucleotides read TGTGCCAGCAGACAAGCCTCTGGAAACACCATATATTTT.

This clonotype was found a few times. V is TRBV6-5 and J is TRBJ1-1, with D perhaps matching TRBD1 (5 bases). This CDR3 contains 14 residues. The germline gives CDR1 MNHEY, CDR2 SVGAGI. The V and J ends lost 7 bases and 4 bases respectively, with 16 bases between them. The CDR3 protein is CASTITGVFTEAFF. The CDR3 bases are TGTGCCAGCACCATCACAGGTGTCTTCACTGAAGCTTTCTTT.

This rearrangement joins TRBV30 to TRBJ2-7; D is tentatively TRBD1 or TRBD2 (5 bases each). V lost 3 bases, J lost 3 bases, and 15 bases lay in between. Looked up from germline, CDR1 is GTSNPN and CDR2 is SVGIG (reference sequence). CDR3 length equals 14 residues. The CDR3 region is CAWSSPGTHYEQYF. In DNA, the CDR3 is TGTGCCTGGAGCTCCCCGGGGACCCACTACGAGCAGTACTTC.

This clonotype occurred a few times. The chain links TRBV5-1 to TRBJ2-7, with D uncertain. V was shortened by 4 bases and J by 2 bases, with 7 bases between the two germline ends. Germline CDR1 SGHRS, CDR2 YFSETQ. CDR3 size: 12 residues. This CDR3 reads CASSGRAYEQYF. The DNA of the CDR3 is TGCGCCAGCAGCGGACGGGCCTACGAGCAGTACTTC.

This clonotype was observed a handful of times. The chain links TRBV6-5 to TRBJ1-6, with 9 bases identical to TRBD1. This CDR3 comprises 16 residues. Trimming at V came to 6 bases and at J to 7 bases, leaving 10 bases not matched to a gene. CDR1 and CDR2 from the germline V gene are MNHEY and SVGAGI. In DNA form, the CDR3 reads TGTGCCAGCAGCCACAGGGGACAGGGACACAATTCACCCCTCCACTTT. It translates to CASSHRGQGHNSPLHF.

This clonotype was seen a few times. The rearrangement joins TRBV6-2 or TRBV6-3 to TRBJ1-5; D remains unclear. Per the germline V gene, CDR1 is MNHEY and CDR2 is SVGEGT. V was trimmed by 2 bases and J by 0 bases, leaving 17 bases between them. The CDR3 contains 18 residues. The CDR3 here is CASSYESWDTYSNQPQHF. The CDR3 coding sequence is TGTGCCAGCAGTTACGAGAGCTGGGATACCTATAGCAATCAGCCCCAGCATTTT.

This rearrangement joins TRBV20-1 to TRBJ2-1; D may be TRBD2 (6 bases). The CDR3 has 13 amino acids. The germline CDR1 and CDR2 sequences are DFQATT and SNEGSKA (reference sequence). The CDR3 nucleotides read TGCAGGTTAGGAGGGAGCTCCTACAATGAGCAGTTCTTC. As protein: CRLGGSSYNEQFF.

This clonotype was counted a few times. The chain links TRBV6-2 or TRBV6-3 to TRBJ2-5; no definite D call. The CDR3 loop spans 15 amino acids. The germline CDR1 and CDR2 sequences are MNHEY and SVGEGT. V was clipped by 6 bases and J by 0 bases, with 14 bases between them. Written as DNA, the CDR3 is TGTGCCAGCAGCTCCGGGCAAACAGACCAAGAGACCCAGTACTTC. Amino acid sequence: CASSSGQTDQETQYF.

This sequence joins TRBV7-9 and TRBJ1-1; TRBD1 might be the D (6 bases). The CDR3 has 14 amino acids. V lost 5 bases and J lost 4, with 14 bases in between. Germline values: CDR1 SEHNR, CDR2 FQNEAQ (reference sequence). The chain's CDR3 is CASSLTGPSTEAFF. The CDR3 DNA is TGTGCCAGCAGCCTCACAGGGCCAAGCACTGAAGCTTTCTTT.

The V gene is TRBV6-2 or TRBV6-3, the J gene TRBJ2-6, with D perhaps matching TRBD2 (6 bases). The CDR3 sequence is 18 residues long. CDR1 MNHEY and CDR2 SVGEGT come from the germline V gene. Trimming left V 7 bases short and J 0 bases short, with 19 bases between. The CDR3 sequence: CASNKPGQGGSGANVLTF. The DNA for the CDR3 is TGTGCCAGCAACAAACCGGGGCAGGGAGGCTCTGGGGCCAACGTCCTGACTTTC.

The rearrangement joins TRBV4-2 to TRBJ1-6, with TRBD1 as a possible D gene (5 bases). Germline V CDR1 and CDR2: LGHNA, YNFKEQ. The CDR3 has 16 residues. V lost 1 base to trimming and J lost 10 bases, with 17 bases between them. The CDR3 protein is CASSQGAQGPGSPLHF. The CDR3 nucleotides are TGTGCCAGCAGCCAAGGGGCCCAGGGCCCTGGGTCACCCCTCCACTTT.

In DNA form, the CDR3 reads TGCAGTGCTTTTACAGGGGGGGACACTGAAGCTTTCTTT. This codes for CSAFTGGDTEAFF. The rearrangement uses TRBV20-1 and TRBJ1-1; 8 nucleotides match TRBD1. The CDR3 consists of 13 residues. The trim removed 5 bases at V and 3 bases at J, leaving 5 bases unmatched. Germline CDR1 DFQATT, CDR2 SNEGSKA (reference sequence).

The rearrangement uses TRBV7-2 and TRBJ2-3; 12 bases are shared with TRBD2. V was pared by 5 bases and J by 1 base, with 7 bases of the junction left unmatched. Germline V CDR1 and CDR2: SGHTA, FQGNSA. The CDR3 length is 17 residues. As DNA, the CDR3 is TGTGCCAGCAGCACCCGACTAGCGGGGGATCGCACAGATACGCAGTATTTT. It translates to CASSTRLAGDRTDTQYF.